The clone carrying this T cell receptor (beta chain) came up once. It was roughly 190 ng DNA, approximately 30,000 T cell genomes, that sorted-subset replicate PCRs used. Sequencing was performed with immunoSEQ multiplex PCR; in TCRdb, only in-frame clones are kept and a portion is missing. In the table there are millions of clones, more than 90% of which are singletons. The sample originates from a study of shared clonotypes between healthy human individuals. The CDR3 has 12 amino acids. The germline V gene encodes CDR1 LNHDA and CDR2 SQIVND (reference sequence). Donors comprised healthy HIV-negative adults lacking recent acute infections or vaccinations.

Specimen: naive CD4+ T cells sorted from blood. The sample's subset: CD45RA+ positively selected. The chain employs TRBV19 and TRBJ2-7; possibly TRBD1 for D (5 bases). This TCR was sampled from a man aged 18 to 30 in good health. The CDR3 nucleotides read TGTCGAGCAGGGTCGAGCTCCTACGAGCAGTACTTC. This translates into CRAGSSSYEQYF.